The 26 T cell receptor beta chains below come from one sample, sequenced in a study of OX40 agonist ivuxolimab in advanced cancers. Only in-frame clones appear in the TCRdb table, and some are missing; sequencing was by immunoSEQ multiplex PCR. The sample records about 53,000 clones, about 88% being singletons. This material consisted of CD4+ or CD8+ T cells sorted from blood, taken in a trial of the OX40 agonist ivuxolimab. These receptors all come from an adult with an advanced solid tumor such as melanoma, head and neck, liver or kidney cancer.

The J gene is TRBJ1-5, the V gene TRBV11-2; D unclear. Germline V gene lookup returns CDR1 SGHAT and CDR2 FQNNGV. Trimming stripped 1 base from V and 1 base from J, with 5 bases between. The CDR3 runs to 14 residues. Here the CDR3 DNA reads TGTGCCAGCAGCTTAGGCGGAAGCAATCAGCCCCAGCATTTT. It codes for CASSLGGSNQPQHF.

This clone occurred a few times. This chain joins TRBV20-1 and TRBJ1-1, with unresolved D. V was cut by 3 bases and J by 7 bases, with 9 bases left in between. Germline-derived CDR1 and CDR2 are DFQATT and SNEGSKA (reference sequence). The CDR3 has 11 residues. CDR3 sequence (DNA): TGCAGTGCTAGCCCCCAGTTTGAAGCTTTCTTT. Encoded protein: CSASPQFEAFF.

The J gene is TRBJ2-1, the V gene TRBV28, with TRBD2 as a possible D gene (6 bases). Germline assignment: CDR1 MDHEN and CDR2 SYDVKM. V dropped 2 bases and J dropped 8 bases, with 13 bases sitting between them. This CDR3 is 14 amino acids long. In DNA form, the CDR3 reads TGTGCCAGCAGTTTAGGCATCGGGGGTTATGAGCAGTTCTTC. Translated, it gives CASSLGIGGYEQFF.

The V call is TRBV19, the J call TRBJ1-3; unclear D gene. Germline V gene sequence: CDR1 LNHDA, CDR2 SQIVND (reference sequence). This CDR3 comprises 15 residues. V was clipped by 6 bases and J by 0 bases, with 12 bases between them. The DNA for the CDR3 is TGTGCCAGTAGAAGGGCAGCCAGCTCTGGAAACACCATATATTTT. It encodes CASRRAASSGNTIYF. Full variable domain (remainder filled in from reference TRBV19 and TRBJ1-3): DGGITQSPKYLFRKEGQNVTLSCEQNLNHDAMYWYRQDPGQGLRLIYYSQIVNDFQKGDIAEGYSVSREKKESFPLTVTSAQKNPTAFYLCASRRAASSGNTIYFGEGSWLTVV.

The chain employs TRBV5-1 and TRBJ1-1, with D possibly TRBD1 on 6 matching bases. Germline CDR1 reads SGHRS; CDR2 reads YFSETQ. The CDR3 is made up of 14 amino acids. V was pared by 2 bases and J by 1 base, with 9 bases between. The CDR3 spells CASSLPGANTEAFF. The DNA for the CDR3 is TGCGCCAGCAGCTTACCGGGGGCGAACACTGAAGCTTTCTTT. The entire variable domain, with the rest obtained from reference TRBV5-1 and TRBJ1-1, is as follows: KAGVTQTPRYLIKTRGQQVTLSCSPISGHRSVSWYQQTPGQGLQFLFEYFSETQRNKGNFPGRFSGRQFSNSRSEMNVSTLELGDSALYLCASSLPGANTEAFFGQGTRLTVV.

The chain uses TRBV7-9 and TRBJ2-3, with D tentatively TRBD2 (6 bases). Between the trimmed V and J ends, which lost 1 base and 2 bases, there was a span of 10 bases. Per the germline V gene, CDR1 is SEHNR and CDR2 is FQNEAQ (reference sequence). The CDR3 is made up of 15 amino acids. Here the CDR3 DNA reads TGTGCCAGCAGCTTAGGTGGGGGGAACACAGATACGCAGTATTTT. Encoded protein: CASSLGGGNTDTQYF.

The chain recombines TRBV6-4 with TRBJ2-7; 12 bases are a match to TRBD2. Germline CDR1 reads MRHNA; CDR2 reads SNTAGT. The CDR3 has 19 residues. With 2 bases clipped from V and 0 bases from J, the junction kept 11 bases outside the gene matches. DNA for the CDR3: TGTGCCAGCAGTGACGGTCTAGCGGGAGGGCCGGGCCTCTCCTACGAGCAGTACTTC. Protein: CASSDGLAGGPGLSYEQYF.

The genes are TRBV6-6 and TRBJ1-1, with a possible D match to TRBD1 (6 bases). This CDR3 spans 13 amino acids. V was shortened by 5 bases and J by 1 base, with 8 bases between the two germline ends. Per the germline V gene, CDR1 is MNHNY and CDR2 is SVGAGI (reference sequence). CDR3 region: CASSTDRNTEAFF. For the CDR3, the DNA is TGTGCCAGCAGTACGGACAGGAACACTGAAGCTTTCTTT.

J is TRBJ1-4 and V is TRBV9; 8 bases are shared with TRBD1. Unmatched junction bases numbered 4, after V lost 4 bases and J lost 2 bases. Germline CDR1 SGDLS, CDR2 YYNGEE. The CDR3 covers 15 residues. The CDR3 DNA follows: TGTGCCAGCAGCCCCCGACAGGGGACTAATGAAAAACTGTTTTTT. Its protein product is CASSPRQGTNEKLFF.

The chain couples TRBV9 to TRBJ1-5; D is uncertain. V was pared by 2 bases and J by 2 bases, with 17 bases between. The germline V gene encodes CDR1 SGDLS and CDR2 YYNGEE. The CDR3 totals 17 residues. The CDR3: CASSVEAAPVGNQPQHF. The CDR3, as DNA: TGTGCCAGCAGCGTCGAGGCTGCTCCGGTGGGCAATCAGCCCCAGCATTTT.

The rearrangement links TRBV10-3 to TRBJ2-4; the D gene is possibly TRBD1 (6 bases). There are 13 residues in the CDR3. The germline V gene has CDR1 ENHRY and CDR2 SYGVKD. V shed 0 bases and J shed 11 bases, with 11 bases lying between them. CDR3 in amino acids: CAISESGQPFQYF. CDR3 in DNA: TGTGCCATCAGTGAGTCCGGACAGCCCTTTCAGTACTTC.

The chain links TRBV12-5 to TRBJ1-1; a possible D gene is TRBD1 (5 bases). Germline V CDR1 and CDR2: LGHNT, FRNRAP. The V gene lost 2 bases and the J gene lost 10 bases, with 14 bases spanning the gap. This CDR3 is built from 13 residues. For the CDR3, the DNA is TGTGCTAGTGGTTTGCTTCCCGGGGGGGGAGCTTTCTTT. Translation gives CASGLLPGGGAFF.

The chain has TRBV28 and TRBJ1-4; D gene uncertain. Germline values: CDR1 MDHEN, CDR2 SYDVKM. The CDR3 loop spans 17 amino acids. Trimming pared 4 bases from V and 8 bases from J, leaving 23 bases between. CDR3: CASSSPSRSPWREKLFF. DNA for the CDR3: TGTGCCAGCAGTTCGCCAAGTCGGAGTCCCTGGAGGGAAAAACTGTTTTTT.

The rearrangement links TRBV4-1 to TRBJ1-5, with 11 bases lining up with TRBD1. The CDR3 loop spans 17 amino acids. The V and J ends lost 8 bases and 2 bases, in that order; junction bases with no gene match: 11. Germline loops: CDR1 MGHRA, CDR2 YSYEKL. DNA of the CDR3: TGCGCCAGCCTAACCGGGACAGGGGGTTTGCGCAATCAGCCCCAGCATTTT. Its protein is CASLTGTGGLRNQPQHF.

This clone was counted a single time. The chain carries TRBV18 and TRBJ1-5, with D hard to call. Germline V lookup: CDR1 KGHSH, CDR2 LQKENI. The V gene lost 3 bases and the J gene lost 0 bases, with 6 bases spanning the gap. This CDR3 region has 14 residues. The CDR3 here is CASSPVPSNQPQHF. CDR3 in DNA: TGTGCCAGCTCACCGGTCCCTAGCAATCAGCCCCAGCATTTT.

The CDR3 spells CASSVEADTGELFF. The CDR3 region has the DNA TGTGCCAGCAGTGTAGAGGCGGACACCGGGGAGCTGTTTTTT. The V and J genes are TRBV2 and TRBJ2-2; D remains unclear. The germline V and J ends were trimmed by 4 bases and 3 bases, with 9 bases remaining between them. The CDR3 spans 14 residues. Looked up from germline, CDR1 is SNHLY and CDR2 is FYNNEI.

The rearrangement joins TRBV11-2 to TRBJ1-1; D is unclear. The CDR3 is 15 amino acids. V was trimmed by 8 bases and J by 1 base, leaving 17 bases between them. Germline assignment: CDR1 SGHAT and CDR2 FQNNGV. DNA for the CDR3: TGTGCCAGCCGCCCTTTCGGCACTCCGAACACTGAAGCTTTCTTT. Translation gives CASRPFGTPNTEAFF.

J is TRBJ2-7 and V is TRBV6-5, with 7 bases fitting TRBD1. This CDR3 region has 15 residues. J was trimmed by 2 bases and V by 6 bases; bases with no gene match: 10. Germline-derived CDR1 and CDR2 are MNHEY and SVGAGI. CDR3 in amino acids: CASSPQGDGPYEQYF. Here the CDR3 DNA reads TGTGCCAGCAGCCCCCAGGGGGACGGACCCTACGAGCAGTACTTC.

The chain couples TRBV2 to TRBJ2-4; 8 nucleotides match TRBD2. The CDR3 spans 16 residues. V lost 6 bases to trimming and J lost 0 bases; unmatched junction nucleotides: 7. Germline lookup yields CDR1 SNHLY and CDR2 FYNNEI. The CDR3 sequence: CASSPGGGVAKNIQYF. As DNA, the CDR3 is TGTGCCAGCAGCCCCGGGGGGGGCGTAGCCAAAAACATTCAGTACTTC.

This chain connects TRBV28 to TRBJ2-2; 8 bases align to TRBD1. Germline CDR1 reads MDHEN; CDR2 reads SYDVKM. V trimming: 3 bases; J trimming: 4 bases; junction bases outside the gene matches: 4. The CDR3 has 15 residues. The CDR3 protein is CASSFLGQGTGELFF. CDR3 bases: TGTGCCAGCAGTTTCTTAGGACAGGGCACCGGGGAGCTGTTTTTT.

The CDR3 spells CASKGGQPTEAFF. The CDR3 DNA sequence: TGTGCCAGCAAAGGGGGCCAGCCGACTGAAGCTTTCTTT. The V gene is TRBV5-4, the J gene TRBJ1-1, with 7 bases fitting TRBD1. The CDR3 runs 13 residues. Germline assignment: CDR1 SGHNT and CDR2 YYREEE (reference sequence). Trimming removed 6 bases from V and 5 bases from J; junction bases left unmatched: 7.

The V and J genes are TRBV2 and TRBJ2-7; D is perhaps TRBD1 (8 bases). Germline V gives CDR1 SNHLY, CDR2 FYNNEI. The CDR3 length is 16 residues. The germline V and J ends were trimmed by 1 base and 2 bases, with 15 bases remaining between them. The CDR3 bases are TGTGCCAGCAGTGAAGGACTACAGGGGGGGGCCTACGAGCAGTACTTC. Amino acid sequence: CASSEGLQGGAYEQYF.

This clone was detected once. This chain connects TRBV6-4 to TRBJ2-7, with 8 bases aligning to TRBD2. CDR3 size: 16 residues. The germline gives CDR1 MRHNA, CDR2 SNTAGT. Trimming cost V 2 bases and J 4 bases; bases outside gene matches: 10. The CDR3 DNA reads TGTGCCAGCAGTGACCAGCGGGGGTGTGGGGCGTACGAGCAGTACTTC. Its protein is CASSDQRGCGAYEQYF.

The chain is built from TRBV9 and TRBJ2-1; 10 nucleotides line up with TRBD2. CDR3 length: 15 residues. With 0 bases clipped from V and 6 bases from J, the junction kept 3 bases outside the gene matches. Germline V lookup: CDR1 SGDLS, CDR2 YYNGEE. DNA of the CDR3: TGTGCCAGCAGCGTAGCAGCGGGGGGGCCCAATGAGCAGTTCTTC. Translated, it gives CASSVAAGGPNEQFF. Using reference TRBV9 and TRBJ2-1 for the parts outside the CDR3, the full variable domain is DSGVTQTPKHLITATGQRVTLRCSPRSGDLSVYWYQQSLDQGLQFLIQYYNGEERAKGNILERFSAQQFPDLHSELNLSSLELGDSALYFCASSVAAGGPNEQFFGPGTRLTVL.

This rearrangement joins TRBV30 to TRBJ1-6; 8 bases are a match to TRBD1. CDR1 and CDR2 from the germline V gene are GTSNPN and SVGIG (reference sequence). V was clipped by 0 bases and J by 10 bases; unmatched bases: 8. This CDR3 has 15 amino acids. The DNA for the CDR3 is TGTGCCTGGAGTGTCTTGGACAGGGATGGCTCACCCCTCCACTTT. This translates into CAWSVLDRDGSPLHF.

The chain has TRBV7-9 and TRBJ2-5; perhaps D is TRBD1 or TRBD2 (5 bases each). There are 16 residues in the CDR3. Germline CDR1 and CDR2: SEHNR and FQNEAQ (reference sequence). Trimming left V 5 bases short and J 4 bases short, with 20 bases between. CDR3 sequence reads: CASSNPSGPTGETQYF. CDR3 in DNA: TGTGCCAGCAGCAACCCCTCGGGGCCCACTGGAGAGACCCAGTACTTC.